Listed below are T cell receptor beta chains from one sample, sequenced in a study of blood T cell repertoires in COVID-19. The table came from immunoSEQ multiplex PCR; TCRdb's copy has only in-frame clones and leaves some out. The repertoire consists of around 390,000 clones, with just under 90% occurring once and the leading ten covering about a tenth. Sequencing input: PBMCs or T cells enriched from blood (not recorded which). The receptor set was obtained from a woman between 50 and 59 years old who had recovered from COVID-19. Both conserved end residues are part of each CDR3.

V gene: TRBV6-2/TRBV6-3; CDR3 length: 15; J gene: TRBJ2-7; CDR3 protein: CASSYKASGDREQYF
V gene: TRBV7-2; CDR3 length: 16; J gene: TRBJ1-5; CDR3 protein: CASSSDRVWGNQPQHF
V gene: TRBV5-1; CDR3 length: 13; J gene: TRBJ2-7; CDR3 protein: CASRVRESYEQYF
V gene: TRBV9; CDR3 length: 12; J gene: TRBJ1-2; CDR3 protein: CASSDQDYGYTF
V gene: TRBV7-9; CDR3 length: 15; J gene: TRBJ2-7; CDR3 protein: CASSLTGTDLREQYF
V gene: TRBV28; CDR3 length: 15; J gene: TRBJ1-1; CDR3 protein: CASRPTTGWNTEAFF
V gene: TRBV30; CDR3 length: 15; J gene: TRBJ1-2; CDR3 protein: CAWSVGDLRAGGYTF
V gene: TRBV4-2; CDR3 length: 15; J gene: TRBJ2-7; CDR3 protein: CASSQDLTVGSEQYF
V gene: TRBV7-2; CDR3 length: 13; J gene: TRBJ1-2; CDR3 protein: CASSPQVNYGYTF
V gene: TRBV4-1; CDR3 length: 16; J gene: TRBJ2-3; CDR3 protein: CASTRGITLGTDTQYF
V gene: TRBV25-1; CDR3 length: 15; J gene: TRBJ1-2; CDR3 protein: CASSELDRGTEGYTF
V gene: TRBV7-2; CDR3 length: 15; J gene: TRBJ1-5; CDR3 protein: CASSLARSGNQPQHF
V gene: TRBV28; CDR3 length: 17; J gene: TRBJ1-4; CDR3 protein: CASRRPLDRATNEKLFF
V gene: TRBV30; CDR3 length: 14; J gene: TRBJ1-6; CDR3 protein: CAREQGSDNSPLHF
V gene: TRBV7-3; CDR3 length: 14; J gene: TRBJ2-2; CDR3 protein: CASSPGLGTGELFF
V gene: TRBV4-3; CDR3 length: 16; J gene: TRBJ1-6; CDR3 protein: CASSLIHAGMVSPLHF
V gene: TRBV20-1; CDR3 length: 16; J gene: TRBJ1-3; CDR3 protein: CSASARGAFRGNTIYF
V gene: TRBV18; CDR3 length: 16; J gene: TRBJ2-7; CDR3 protein: CASSQGGGTDWGEQYF
V gene: TRBV24-1; CDR3 length: 16; J gene: TRBJ2-2; CDR3 protein: CATSDHRGRLTGELFF
V gene: TRBV10-3; CDR3 length: 14; J gene: TRBJ1-5; CDR3 protein: CATSRDLTNQPQHF
V gene: TRBV7-8; CDR3 length: 15; J gene: TRBJ2-7; CDR3 protein: CASSLVAGAGYEQYF
V gene: TRBV5-4; CDR3 length: 13; J gene: TRBJ1-2; CDR3 protein: CASSQVLQDGYTF
V gene: TRBV2; CDR3 length: 13; J gene: TRBJ2-2; CDR3 protein: CASSDTAPGELFF
V gene: TRBV11-2; CDR3 length: 16; J gene: TRBJ2-1; CDR3 protein: CASSLGDRGHHNEQFF
V gene: TRBV7-9; CDR3 length: 14; J gene: TRBJ2-5; CDR3 protein: CASSLRGRGETQYF
V gene: TRBV10-3; CDR3 length: 20; J gene: TRBJ2-1; CDR3 protein: CAITQGLAGGPTSSYNEQFF
V gene: TRBV6-2/TRBV6-3; CDR3 length: 19; J gene: TRBJ2-6; CDR3 protein: CASSSDRGSPISGANVLTF
V gene: TRBV4-1; CDR3 length: 15; J gene: TRBJ1-5; CDR3 protein: CASSQDGQGDQPQHF
V gene: TRBV19; CDR3 length: 15; J gene: TRBJ1-1; CDR3 protein: CASSIENSLLTEAFF
V gene: TRBV13; CDR3 length: 15; J gene: TRBJ1-2; CDR3 protein: CASSPRGFKEYGYTF
V gene: TRBV9; CDR3 length: 15; J gene: TRBJ2-3; CDR3 protein: CASSVGLADTDTQYF
V gene: TRBV18; CDR3 length: 16; J gene: TRBJ2-4; CDR3 protein: CASSLEDQGAKGIQYF
V gene: TRBV12-3/TRBV12-4; CDR3 length: 13; J gene: TRBJ1-1; CDR3 protein: CASSGGSVTEAFF
V gene: TRBV5-1; CDR3 length: 14; J gene: TRBJ1-2; CDR3 protein: CASSLALTVGGYTF
V gene: TRBV5-1; CDR3 length: 14; J gene: TRBJ2-7; CDR3 protein: CASSPQGVSYEQYF
V gene: TRBV6-6; CDR3 length: 16; J gene: TRBJ2-3; CDR3 protein: CASSYGRDKSTDTQYF
V gene: TRBV7-9; CDR3 length: 18; J gene: TRBJ1-1; CDR3 protein: CASSLAPPIGTLNTEAFF
V gene: TRBV30; CDR3 length: 14; J gene: TRBJ2-3; CDR3 protein: CAWSLGGERSTQYF
V gene: TRBV18; CDR3 length: 16; J gene: TRBJ1-6; CDR3 protein: CASSPQGQGLHSPLHF
V gene: TRBV27; CDR3 length: 12; J gene: TRBJ2-3; CDR3 protein: CASRTGGDTQYF
V gene: TRBV9; CDR3 length: 16; J gene: TRBJ2-1; CDR3 protein: CASSVNPSGGYNEQFF
V gene: TRBV11-2; CDR3 length: 16; J gene: TRBJ2-1; CDR3 protein: CASSLVFGTAYNEQFF
V gene: TRBV28; CDR3 length: 16; J gene: TRBJ1-2; CDR3 protein: CASSLESSTGVYGYTF
V gene: TRBV19; CDR3 length: 14; J gene: TRBJ1-1; CDR3 protein: CASSYTGADTEAFF
V gene: TRBV5-1; CDR3 length: 15; J gene: TRBJ1-3; CDR3 protein: CASSFTGDPGNTIYF
V gene: TRBV7-2; CDR3 length: 13; J gene: TRBJ2-5; CDR3 protein: CASSPQYQETQYF
V gene: TRBV30; CDR3 length: 16; J gene: TRBJ2-5; CDR3 protein: CAWSVLWGGRSETQYF
V gene: TRBV4-3; CDR3 length: 17; J gene: TRBJ2-3; CDR3 protein: CASSPSPGGLATDTQYF
V gene: TRBV24-1; CDR3 length: 16; J gene: TRBJ1-5; CDR3 protein: CATKDRGPRCNQPQHF
V gene: TRBV7-2; CDR3 length: 15; J gene: TRBJ2-7; CDR3 protein: CASSLVSDTNYEQYF
V gene: TRBV3-1/TRBV3-2; CDR3 length: 13; J gene: TRBJ2-7; CDR3 protein: CASSQVRAYEQYF
V gene: TRBV5-1; CDR3 length: 14; J gene: TRBJ1-1; CDR3 protein: CASSLRDRGTEAFF
V gene: TRBV3-1/TRBV3-2; CDR3 length: 16; J gene: TRBJ2-5; CDR3 protein: CASSQEGAGVFETQYF
V gene: TRBV11-3; CDR3 length: 16; J gene: TRBJ2-2; CDR3 protein: CASSALSGRNTGELFF
V gene: TRBV19; CDR3 length: 15; J gene: TRBJ1-3; CDR3 protein: CASSILQASGNTIYF
V gene: TRBV7-8; CDR3 length: 17; J gene: TRBJ2-7; CDR3 protein: CASSLSPGLAGDYEQYF
V gene: TRBV7-2; CDR3 length: 14; J gene: TRBJ1-2; CDR3 protein: CASSSPGRTYGYTF
V gene: TRBV6-1; CDR3 length: 15; J gene: TRBJ2-3; CDR3 protein: CASSDLAGGADTQYF
V gene: TRBV5-8; CDR3 length: 15; J gene: TRBJ2-7; CDR3 protein: CASSLGPGQGNEQYF